The present TCR beta chain was sequenced within a study of T cell responses to AZD1222 COVID-19 vaccine. Points from the study as a whole: Spike was spanned by vaccine-associated CD4 TCRs, which were dominant at 160-218 and 743-854. Of the AZD1222 recipients, only five to seven were seropositive at baseline. In all cases, repertoires were sampled only after the peak T cell response. Possibly, clonal diversity was underestimated; donors were largely white British and included more females.

The protocol was immunoSEQ multiplex PCR, while the TCRdb copy is restricted to in-frame clones and leaves out a portion. The top ten hold around 4.4% of the sample, which has around 99,000 clones, 87% seen once. V lost 0 bases, J lost 4 bases, and 16 bases lay in between. The CDR3 has 17 residues. CDR1 is MGHRA and CDR2 is YSYEKL in the germline V gene. Regarding this clone: Its specificity is not known.

The sequencing used peripheral blood, collected on day 0 of AZD1222 vaccination. The sequence derives from an adult in good health. This chain uses TRBV4-1 with TRBJ1-3; perhaps TRBD1 as D (5 bases). CDR3 sequence: CASSQEVWEGMGNTIYF. DNA of the CDR3: TGCGCCAGCAGCCAAGAGGTCTGGGAGGGGATGGGAAACACCATATATTTT.